This T cell receptor beta chain was observed in a study of blood T cells in healthy people across ages. The authors ran a second PCR of about 6 to 12 cycles using a sample-barcoded 5' primer and a J-beta primer mix. Each cDNA molecule carried a tag from a template-switch adaptor that contained 12 random nucleotides. TCRdb re-derived calls from the 5' RACE reads in MiXCR, one entry per CDR3 protein. This sample carries under 2,000,000 distinct CDR3 sequences, roughly 50% of them seen once, and the ten largest clones take approximately 2%. Germline-derived CDR1 and CDR2 are SGDLS and YYNGEE. V was shortened by 3 bases and J by 3 bases, with 23 bases between the two germline ends. CDR3 size: 18 residues. This clonotype was seen only a few times.

The chain recombines TRBV9 with TRBJ2-3, with a possible D match to TRBD1 (5 bases). Sequences were obtained from blood. This TCR was recovered from a middle-aged woman in good health. CDR3 DNA: TGTGCCAGCAGCGAGCCTTTGGGGCAGGGCATGAAGACAGATACGCAGTATTTT. It translates to CASSEPLGQGMKTDTQYF.